This is a list of T cell receptor beta chains from one sample in a study of T cells in Graves' hyperthyroidism and ophthalmopathy. TCRdb reanalysed the multiplex PCR reads using MiXCR and keeps one entry per CDR3 protein. The sample holds about 560,000 distinct CDR3 sequences, 16% seen once. The sample comprised blood. Receptors were obtained from a young woman with Graves' hyperthyroidism. Each CDR3 is given without its conserved first and last residue. Fields, in order: V gene, CDR3 protein.

>TRBV2
ASRVGGVNFHEQY
>TRBV4-1
ASSQIQGAGNQPQH
>TRBV6-1
ASSERGRELGYEQY
>TRBV3-1
ASSPLGPPGQPQH
>TRBV12-3/TRBV12-4
ASSLGLGNTGELF
>TRBV7-3
ASSSKGVSTDTQY
>TRBV20-1
SAEPGDRGDEKLF
>TRBV6-2/TRBV6-3
ASSFAYLYRYEQY
>TRBV20-1
SVLGGSNEKLF
>TRBV10-3
AIRPGQNTEAF
>TRBV9
ASSSRLAGGQTYQETQY
>TRBV12-3/TRBV12-4
ASRLADYEQY
>TRBV6-2/TRBV6-3
ASSYTDSGNTIY
>TRBV24-1
ATSDLGETQY
>TRBV6-1
ASSGLTSGRGEQY
>TRBV6-7
ASSNQRKSSYNEQF
>TRBV19
ASSTQGAGNEQF
>TRBV11-2
ASSVPIKTESYEQY
>TRBV6-1
ASSPNPDPTEAF
>TRBV29-1
SVEGRNNYGYT
>TRBV18
ASSPPVWGRDEQF
>TRBV6-1
ASSPDRANYGYT
>TRBV19
ASSTGQPNTGELF
>TRBV5-1
ASSLETGGINEQF
>TRBV19
ASRKLAGGPPTGELF
>TRBV7-6
ASSPGVGLAGGRIQETQY
>TRBV28
ASSLDREPLSDEQF
>TRBV6-1
ASIGRMNTEAF
>TRBV10-2
ASSISGVSYEQY
>TRBV7-9
ASSLSVSTDTQY
>TRBV12-5
ASGLGGSPDTQY
>TRBV4-3
ASTPEGSNYGYT
>TRBV7-2
ASSYHTDTQY
>TRBV28
ASSPLSKGSYEQY
>TRBV27
ASSHLDRGMYNEQS
>TRBV18
ASSPLDTSYEQY
>TRBV29-1
SVASGTAYEQY
>TRBV4-3
ASGGQGNGFGANVLT
>TRBV20-1
SASPLTSGPQF
>TRBV28
ASSLLEQGARYGYT
>TRBV4-2
ASSQSSGSLYNEQF
>TRBV15
ATSRGGSMNTEAF
>TRBV6-5
ASSYSGTGVPYEQY
>TRBV11-2
ASSLYPGGFSGNTIY
>TRBV7-8
ASSLGSTYQQY
>TRBV18
ASSPSGIGDTQY
>TRBV19
ASSEQGGSPLH
>TRBV18
ASSRQGASNSPLH
>TRBV11-2
ASSFSEAGGETQY
>TRBV6-5
ASSYTLAGEYGEQF
>TRBV7-9
ASSPWTGEKDTQY
>TRBV5-1
ASSQLGTGGYEQY
>TRBV25-1
ASSELLGFEQY
>TRBV10-3
AISVRGGRTDTQY
>TRBV30
ACLWWGTDTQY
>TRBV19
ASSALRGLANQPQH
>TRBV12-3/TRBV12-4
ASSLGLLTYNEQF
>TRBV24-1
ATSDSTHRTDTQY
>TRBV7-3
ASSLSTGSNTGELF